What follows are 6 T cell receptor beta chains derived from one specimen sequenced in a study of OX40 agonist ivuxolimab in advanced cancers. Only in-frame clones appear in the TCRdb table, and some are missing; sequencing was by immunoSEQ multiplex PCR. The data hold roughly 60,000 clones, with around 90% observed a single time. This material consisted of CD4+ or CD8+ T cells sorted from blood, taken in a trial of the OX40 agonist ivuxolimab. These receptors were collected from an adult with an advanced solid tumor such as melanoma, head and neck, liver or kidney cancer.

The V gene is TRBV21-1, the J gene TRBJ2-6; the DNA was not used to check the table's D call, TRBD1. TRBV21-1 is an annotated pseudogene. The CDR3 has 16 amino acids. CDR3 sequence reads: CASITGIFSGANVLTF. CDR3 DNA: TGTGCCAGCATAACAGGCATATTTTCTGGGGCCAACGTCCTGACTTTC.

This chain links TRBV5-1 with TRBJ2-5; no clear D. Germline V CDR1 and CDR2: SGHRS, YFSETQ. The CDR3 extends over 14 amino acids. V lost 0 bases and J lost 1, with 7 bases in between. This chain's CDR3 is CASSLDTSQETQYF. CDR3 sequence (DNA): TGCGCCAGCAGCTTGGACACTTCCCAAGAGACCCAGTACTTC.

This chain joins TRBV2 and TRBJ2-3; 12 bases fit TRBD1. The CDR3 totals 15 residues. Germline CDR1 SNHLY, CDR2 FYNNEI. Trimming took 6 bases from V and 0 from J; bases not matched to a gene: 1. CDR3 DNA sequence: TGTGCCAGCAGGGGACAGGGGGCTAGCACAGATACGCAGTATTTT. It is translated as CASRGQGASTDTQYF.

The chain carries TRBV28 and TRBJ2-7; no clear D. This CDR3 is built from 13 residues. V lost 4 bases and J lost 9, with 16 bases in between. Germline V gene lookup returns CDR1 MDHEN and CDR2 SYDVKM. CDR3 sequence: CASSSIQAVGQYF. CDR3 in DNA: TGTGCCAGCAGTTCGATCCAGGCGGTGGGGCAGTACTTC.

The chain recombines TRBV13 with TRBJ2-1, with a tentative D call TRBD1 (5 bases). V lost 5 bases, J lost 5 bases, and 13 bases lay in between. The CDR3 is 14 amino acids. Germline CDR1 PRHDT, CDR2 FYEKMQ (reference sequence). The CDR3 nucleotides read TGTGCCAGCAGCGTCGCCCAGGGTGACAATGAGCAGTTCTTC. Encoded protein: CASSVAQGDNEQFF.

This clone was seen just once. The V gene is TRBV2, the J gene TRBJ2-3; D gene unclear. The CDR3 contains 13 residues. The germline V gene encodes CDR1 SNHLY and CDR2 FYNNEI. V lost 7 bases, J lost 3 bases, and 11 bases lay in between. CDR3 residues: CASILGLTDTQYF. In nucleotides, the CDR3 is TGTGCCAGCATTTTAGGGTTAACAGATACGCAGTATTTT. The whole variable domain, remainder taken from reference TRBV2 and TRBJ2-3, is EPEVTQTPSHQVTQMGQEVILRCVPISNHLYFYWYRQILGQKVEFLVSFYNNEISEKSEIFDDQFSVERPDGSNFTLKIRSTKLEDSAMYFCASILGLTDTQYFGPGTRLTVL.